This T cell receptor (beta chain) comes out of a study of T cell repertoires in cytomegalovirus infection. Germline V gene data show CDR1 as SGHTA and CDR2 as FQGNSA. Trimming removed 5 bases from V and 4 bases from J, with 12 bases in between. The CDR3 extends over 13 amino acids. TCRdb used MiXCR to reprocess the reads, holding one entry per CDR3 protein. The sample shows around 120,000 distinct CDR3 sequences, more than 20% of them seen only once. This clonotype was recorded at least ten times. Its antigen is not known. The sequenced sample consisted of PBMCs, sequenced either directly or after in vitro stimulation (not recorded which). The clonotype comes from a human donor in good health (CMV status not recorded). Some clones in this sample may be carry-over from other donors' samples. This chain links TRBV7-2 with TRBJ2-7; D is unclear. CDR3 bases: TGTGCCAGCAGCCCCGGAGCCGGGTACGAGCAGTACTTC. It translates to CASSPGAGYEQYF.